The next 16 T cell receptor beta chains were all read from a single sample in a study of T cells in Graves' hyperthyroidism and ophthalmopathy. TCR beta CDR3 regions were amplified from RNA transcripts. When the TCR CDR3 underwent first-round RT-PCR, the HTBI primer set was used. TCRdb recomputed calls from the multiplex PCR reads with MiXCR, one row per CDR3 protein. The profile shows some 370,000 distinct CDR3 sequences, more than 12% of them singletons. The sequenced material came from blood. These receptors all come from a middle-aged man with Graves' ophthalmopathy.

In its sample, this clonotype was seen many times. This rearrangement joins TRBV3-1 to TRBJ1-5; 7 bases agree with TRBD1. V trimming: 1 base; J trimming: 3 bases; junction bases outside the gene matches: 3. The length of the CDR3 is 15 residues. Germline assignment: CDR1 LGHDT and CDR2 YNNKEL (reference sequence). CDR3 protein: CASSQGDRANQPQHF. DNA of the CDR3: TGTGCCAGCAGCCAAGGTGACAGGGCCAATCAGCCCCAGCATTTT. Using reference TRBV3-1 and TRBJ1-5 for the parts outside the CDR3, the full variable domain is DTAVSQTPKYLVTQMGNDKSIKCEQNLGHDTMYWYKQDSKKFLKIMFSYNNKELIINETVPNRFSPKSPDKAHLNLHINSLELGDSAVYFCASSQGDRANQPQHFGDGTRLSIL.

In this sample, this clonotype turned up once. The junction does not match germline at one end; this may be a read error. The chain uses TRBV3-1 and TRBJ2-2; TRBD2 might be the D (6 bases). Germline V lookup: CDR1 LGHDT, CDR2 YNNKEL (reference sequence). The CDR3 has 16 amino acids. This CDR3 reads CASSGRTMKVAGELFF. In nucleotides, the CDR3 is TGCGCCAGCAGTGGTAGGACTATGAAGGTCGCCGGGGAGCTGTTTTTT.

This clonotype was detected ten times or more. V is TRBV30 and J is TRBJ1-5; D is uncertain. Per germline, CDR1 GTSNPN and CDR2 SVGIG (reference sequence). Deletions cut 1 base from V and 5 bases from J, with 9 bases between. This CDR3 is built from 13 residues. The CDR3 coding sequence is TGTGCCTGGAGTGGAGGGTGGGATCAGCCCCAGCATTTT. Protein product: CAWSGGWDQPQHF.

This clonotype has at least ten counts. CDR3 nucleotide sequence: TGTGCCAGCAGCTTATTTTTGCGGGAGTGGTACAATGAGCAGTTCTTC. Amino acid sequence: CASSLFLREWYNEQFF. The chain carries TRBV7-9 and TRBJ2-1, with 7 nucleotides matching TRBD2. Germline-derived CDR1 and CDR2 are SEHNR and FQNEAQ (reference sequence). The CDR3 has 16 residues. The trim removed 2 bases at V and 4 bases at J, leaving 8 bases unmatched.

This clonotype has a single count. Sequence at one end of the junction differs from germline and may be a read error. The V gene is TRBV7-9, the J gene TRBJ2-1; D remains unclear. In germline, CDR1 is SEHNR, CDR2 FQNEAQ (reference sequence). This CDR3 comprises 13 residues. The CDR3 region is CASGLVPDYEQFF. CDR3 DNA sequence: TGTGCCAGCGGCTTAGTTCCTGATTATGAGCAGTTCTTC.

This clonotype was seen a handful of times. This sequence joins TRBV11-2 and TRBJ2-2, with 8 bases fitting TRBD2. From germline, CDR1 is SGHAT and CDR2 FQNNGV. The CDR3 length is 15 residues. V trimming: 5 bases; J trimming: 7 bases; junction bases outside the gene matches: 9. CDR3 in amino acids: CASSGMGLEHGELFF. CDR3 bases: TGTGCCAGCAGCGGAATGGGACTAGAGCACGGGGAGCTGTTTTTT.

On this clonotype itself: This may be a read error, as it is one base from a much larger clone. V gene TRBV3-1 combines with J gene TRBJ2-3; weak D call: TRBD2 (5 bases). Trimming took 4 bases from V and 4 from J, leaving 12 bases between them. The CDR3 is made up of 14 amino acids. The germline V gene encodes CDR1 LGHDT and CDR2 YNNKEL (reference sequence). CDR3 sequence: CASSPGLTADTQYF. In nucleotides, the CDR3 is TGTGCCAGCAGCCCAGGACTTACCGCAGATACGCAGTATTTT.

The sample holds a few counts of this clonotype. This chain joins TRBV14 and TRBJ2-1, with a tentative D call TRBD1 (6 bases). This CDR3 spans 18 amino acids. The germline V and J ends were trimmed by 1 base and 6 bases, with 22 bases remaining between them. Germline values: CDR1 SGHDN, CDR2 FVKESK. The CDR3 DNA reads as TGTGCCAGCAGCCAAGTCGAGGGGGTTCGATCGAGGGGCAATGAGCAGTTCTTC. It codes for CASSQVEGVRSRGNEQFF.

This clonotype appeared many times. The V and J genes are TRBV28 and TRBJ2-2; D gene unclear. V dropped 3 bases and J dropped 6 bases, with 8 bases sitting between them. The CDR3 has 13 amino acids. Germline V gene sequence: CDR1 MDHEN, CDR2 SYDVKM. The CDR3 protein is CASSLSQSGELFF. The CDR3 bases are TGTGCCAGCAGTTTGTCGCAGTCCGGGGAGCTGTTTTTT.

In its sample, this clonotype was seen many times. The chain recombines TRBV29-1 with TRBJ2-7; D might be TRBD2 (6 bases). Per the germline V gene, CDR1 is SQVTM and CDR2 is ANQGSEA. V lost 4 bases, J lost 2 bases, and 15 bases lay in between. The CDR3 totals 14 residues. The DNA of the CDR3 is TGCAGCGTTGTTATCGGACTAAGACCCTACGAGCAGTACTTC. Protein: CSVVIGLRPYEQYF.

In this sample, this clonotype turned up a few times. This rearrangement joins TRBV5-1 to TRBJ2-3, with D uncertain. Germline V gene sequence: CDR1 SGHRS, CDR2 YFSETQ. The CDR3 is 16 amino acids. Deletions cut 2 bases from V and 5 bases from J, with 18 bases between. The CDR3 reads CASSFQTPLVGDTQYF. The CDR3 nucleotides read TGCGCCAGCAGCTTTCAAACCCCCCTGGTGGGAGATACGCAGTATTTT. The variable domain in full, with the rest retrieved from reference TRBV5-1 and TRBJ2-3, is KAGVTQTPRYLIKTRGQQVTLSCSPISGHRSVSWYQQTPGQGLQFLFEYFSETQRNKGNFPGRFSGRQFSNSRSEMNVSTLELGDSALYLCASSFQTPLVGDTQYFGPGTRLTVL.

This clonotype showed up many times. The V gene is TRBV12-3 or TRBV12-4, the J gene TRBJ1-2; 9 bases align to TRBD1. The CDR3 length is 14 residues. After removal of 5 bases from V and 3 bases from J, the junction contained 4 bases not matched to a gene. The CDR3 is CASSTGTGHYGYTF. The CDR3 nucleotides are TGTGCCAGCAGTACGGGGACAGGGCACTATGGCTACACCTTC.

This clonotype appeared many times. V is TRBV7-9 and J is TRBJ2-3; a possible D gene is TRBD2 (5 bases). The germline V gene encodes CDR1 SEHNR and CDR2 FQNEAQ (reference sequence). V was clipped by 5 bases and J by 0 bases, with 12 bases between them. The CDR3 totals 15 residues. CDR3 sequence: CASSQAGGSTDTQYF. DNA of the CDR3: TGTGCCAGCAGCCAGGCCGGCGGGAGCACAGATACGCAGTATTTT.

This clonotype appeared many times. This chain connects TRBV20-1 to TRBJ1-5, with no clear D. Germline CDR1 and CDR2: DFQATT and SNEGSKA (reference sequence). The V end lost 6 bases, the J end lost 7 bases, and 16 bases lay between the germline ends. The CDR3 extends over 13 amino acids. CDR3 amino acids: CSASATFSQPQHF. CDR3 DNA: TGCAGTGCGTCGGCTACCTTTTCACAGCCCCAGCATTTT.

This clonotype has more than one count but fewer than ten. The chain is built from TRBV12-3 or TRBV12-4 and TRBJ2-3, with a tentative D call TRBD2 (6 bases). CDR3 length: 12 residues. V lost 6 bases, J lost 8 bases, and 12 bases lay in between. The CDR3 coding sequence is TGTGCCAGCAGGGAGGGTGGTATTACGCAGTATTTT. It encodes CASREGGITQYF.

This clonotype was seen repeatedly, ten times or more. The V call is TRBV20-1, the J call TRBJ2-1; D may be TRBD2 (6 bases). Germline V gene sequence: CDR1 DFQATT, CDR2 SNEGSKA (reference sequence). The CDR3 runs 13 residues. Between the trimmed V and J ends, which lost 3 bases and 2 bases, there was a span of 8 bases. CDR3 amino acids: CSASSGAYNEQFF. The CDR3 DNA reads TGCAGTGCTAGTAGCGGCGCCTACAATGAGCAGTTCTTC.